This T cell receptor (beta chain) was sequenced in a study of cytomegalovirus exposure and HLA in healthy donors. General study points: Researchers reportedly found TCR beta sequences accurately predicted most subjects' HLA-A and HLA-B alleles. Investigators reported 164 TCR beta chains as tied to cytomegalovirus.

Primers included in the PCR were 60 Vbeta and 13 Jbeta primers. Produced via immunoSEQ multiplex PCR; TCRdb's table is partial and in-frame only. Of about 60,000 clones in the sample, 77% were seen once. The CDR3 is 15 residues long. Germline CDR1 and CDR2: WSHSY and SAAADI. This clone showed up just once. Its antigen is undetermined. This chain links TRBV10-2 with TRBJ2-5, with 9 bases fitting TRBD2. The assigned J gene may be wrong: the sequence end matches TRBJ2-7 better. The receptor's source is a female donor in good health and CMV-seronegative. The source material was PBMCs. CDR3 in DNA: TGCGCCAGCAGATTAGCGGGAGAGCGCTCCTACGAGCAGTACTTC. This gives the protein CASRLAGERSYEQYF.